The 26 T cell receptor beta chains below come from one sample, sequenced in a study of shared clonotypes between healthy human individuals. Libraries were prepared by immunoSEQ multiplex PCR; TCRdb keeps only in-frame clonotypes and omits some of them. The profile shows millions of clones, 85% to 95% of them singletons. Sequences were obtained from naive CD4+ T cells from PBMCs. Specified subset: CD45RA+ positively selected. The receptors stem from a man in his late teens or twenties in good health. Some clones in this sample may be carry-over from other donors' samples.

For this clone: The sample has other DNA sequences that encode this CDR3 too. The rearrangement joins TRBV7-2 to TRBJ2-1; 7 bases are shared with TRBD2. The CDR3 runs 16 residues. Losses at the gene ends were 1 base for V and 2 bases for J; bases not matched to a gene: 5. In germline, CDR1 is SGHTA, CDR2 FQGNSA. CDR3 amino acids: CASSLGLAVTYNEQFF. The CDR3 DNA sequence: TGTGCCAGCAGCTTAGGGCTAGCGGTTACCTACAATGAGCAGTTCTTC. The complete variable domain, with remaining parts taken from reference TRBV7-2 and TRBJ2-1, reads GAGVSQSPSNKVTEKGKDVELRCDPISGHTALYWYRQSLGQGLEFLIYFQGNSAPDKSGLPSDRFSAERTGGSVSTLTIQRTQQEDSAVYLCASSLGLAVTYNEQFFGPGTRLTVL.

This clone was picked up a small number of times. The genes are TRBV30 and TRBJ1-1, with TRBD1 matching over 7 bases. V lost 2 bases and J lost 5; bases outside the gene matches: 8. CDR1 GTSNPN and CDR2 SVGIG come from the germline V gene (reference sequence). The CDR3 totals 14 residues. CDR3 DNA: TGTGCCTGGAGTCTCTGGACAGGAGTTACTGAAGCTTTCTTT. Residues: CAWSLWTGVTEAFF.

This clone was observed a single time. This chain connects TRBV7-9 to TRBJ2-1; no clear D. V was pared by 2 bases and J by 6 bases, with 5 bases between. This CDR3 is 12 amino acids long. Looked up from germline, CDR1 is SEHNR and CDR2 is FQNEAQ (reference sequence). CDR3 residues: CASSLSVNEQFF. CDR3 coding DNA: TGTGCCAGCAGCTTATCAGTCAATGAGCAGTTCTTC.

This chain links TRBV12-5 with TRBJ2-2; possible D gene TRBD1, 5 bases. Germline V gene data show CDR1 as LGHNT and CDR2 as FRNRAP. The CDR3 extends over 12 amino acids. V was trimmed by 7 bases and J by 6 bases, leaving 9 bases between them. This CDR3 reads CASAGYPGELFF. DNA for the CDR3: TGTGCTAGTGCAGGGTATCCCGGGGAGCTGTTTTTT.

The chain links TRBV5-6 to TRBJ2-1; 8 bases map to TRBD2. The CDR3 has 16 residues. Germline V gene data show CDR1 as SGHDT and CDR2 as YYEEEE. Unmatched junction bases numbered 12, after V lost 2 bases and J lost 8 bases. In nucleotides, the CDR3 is TGTGCCAGCAGCTTCGTAGCAGCGGGAGCTGGCGATGAGCAGTTCTTC. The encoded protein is CASSFVAAGAGDEQFF.

CDR3 nucleotide sequence: TGTGCCAGCAGCCCTAGCGGATTAAGGGGAGAGACCCAGTACTTC. This gives the protein CASSPSGLRGETQYF. The rearrangement uses TRBV14 and TRBJ2-5, with TRBD2 matching over 7 bases. The ends lost 4 bases at V and 4 bases at J; junction bases unmatched: 9. Germline CDR1 is SGHDN and CDR2 is FVKESK. The CDR3 contains 15 residues.

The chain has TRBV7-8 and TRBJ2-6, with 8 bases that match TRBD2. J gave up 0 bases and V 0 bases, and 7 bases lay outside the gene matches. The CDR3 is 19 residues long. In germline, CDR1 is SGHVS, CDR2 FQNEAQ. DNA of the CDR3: TGTGCCAGCAGCTTAGCGGTTTACGGGAGGGCCTCTGGGGCCAACGTCCTGACTTTC. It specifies CASSLAVYGRASGANVLTF.

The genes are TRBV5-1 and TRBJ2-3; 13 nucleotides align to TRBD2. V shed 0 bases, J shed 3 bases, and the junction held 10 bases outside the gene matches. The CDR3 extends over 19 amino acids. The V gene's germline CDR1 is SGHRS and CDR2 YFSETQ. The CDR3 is CASSLGLAGGLVNTDTQYF. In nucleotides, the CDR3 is TGCGCCAGCAGCTTGGGACTAGCGGGAGGCCTAGTGAATACAGATACGCAGTATTTT.

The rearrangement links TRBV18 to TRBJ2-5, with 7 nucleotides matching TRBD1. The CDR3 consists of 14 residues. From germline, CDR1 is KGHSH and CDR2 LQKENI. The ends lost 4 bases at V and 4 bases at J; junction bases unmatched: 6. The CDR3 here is CASSQRQGPETQYF. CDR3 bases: TGTGCCAGCTCACAACGACAGGGTCCAGAGACCCAGTACTTC.

The CDR3 bases are TGCAGCGTTGTTCGGGACAGGGGTTATTACAATGAGCAGTTCTTC. Protein product: CSVVRDRGYYNEQFF. V gene TRBV29-1 combines with J gene TRBJ2-1; TRBD1 aligns across 10 bases. Looked up from germline, CDR1 is SQVTM and CDR2 is ANQGSEA. V dropped 4 bases and J dropped 4; count of bases not matched to a gene: 7. The CDR3 totals 15 residues.

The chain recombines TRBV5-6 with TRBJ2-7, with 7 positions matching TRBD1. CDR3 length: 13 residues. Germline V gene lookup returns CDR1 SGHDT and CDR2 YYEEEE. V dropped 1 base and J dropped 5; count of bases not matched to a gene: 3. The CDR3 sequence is CASSLYRGNEQYF. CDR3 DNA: TGTGCCAGCAGCTTGTACAGGGGAAACGAGCAGTACTTC.

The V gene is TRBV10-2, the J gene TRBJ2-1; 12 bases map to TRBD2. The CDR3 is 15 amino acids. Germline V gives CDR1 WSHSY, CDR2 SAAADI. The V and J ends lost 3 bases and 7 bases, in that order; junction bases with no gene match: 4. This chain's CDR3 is CASSDLAGGFNEQFF. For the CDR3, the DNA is TGCGCCAGCAGTGATCTAGCGGGAGGGTTTAATGAGCAGTTCTTC.

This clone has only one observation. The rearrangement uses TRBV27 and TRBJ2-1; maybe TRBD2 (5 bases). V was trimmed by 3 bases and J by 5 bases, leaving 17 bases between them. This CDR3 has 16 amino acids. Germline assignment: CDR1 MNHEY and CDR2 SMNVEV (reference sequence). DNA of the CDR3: TGTGCCAGCAGTTTTTTGGATGCCGGGCGGGACAATGAGCAGTTCTTC. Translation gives CASSFLDAGRDNEQFF.

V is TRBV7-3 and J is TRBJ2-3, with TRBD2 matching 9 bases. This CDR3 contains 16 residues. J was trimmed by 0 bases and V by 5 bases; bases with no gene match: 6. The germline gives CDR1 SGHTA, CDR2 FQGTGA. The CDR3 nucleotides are TGTGCCAGCAGCCGCCCAGCGGGGGGAAGCACAGATACGCAGTATTTT. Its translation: CASSRPAGGSTDTQYF.

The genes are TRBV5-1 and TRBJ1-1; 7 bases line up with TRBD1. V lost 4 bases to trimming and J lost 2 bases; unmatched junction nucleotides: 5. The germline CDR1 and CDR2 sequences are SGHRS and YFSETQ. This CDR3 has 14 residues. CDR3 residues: CASSGGDRNTEAFF. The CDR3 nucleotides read TGCGCCAGCAGCGGTGGGGACAGAAACACTGAAGCTTTCTTT.

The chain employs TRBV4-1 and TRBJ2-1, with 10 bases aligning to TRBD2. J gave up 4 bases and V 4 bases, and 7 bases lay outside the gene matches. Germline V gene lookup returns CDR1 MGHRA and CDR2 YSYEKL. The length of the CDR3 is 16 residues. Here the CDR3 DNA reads TGCGCCAGCAGCCGCCCCTCTAGCGGGAGTTACAATGAGCAGTTCTTC. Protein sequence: CASSRPSSGSYNEQFF.

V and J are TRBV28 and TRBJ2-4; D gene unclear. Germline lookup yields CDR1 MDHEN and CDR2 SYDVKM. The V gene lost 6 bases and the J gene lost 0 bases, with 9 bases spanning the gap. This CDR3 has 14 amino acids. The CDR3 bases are TGTGCCAGCAGCGCTCATGTAGCCAAAAACATTCAGTACTTC. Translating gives CASSAHVAKNIQYF.

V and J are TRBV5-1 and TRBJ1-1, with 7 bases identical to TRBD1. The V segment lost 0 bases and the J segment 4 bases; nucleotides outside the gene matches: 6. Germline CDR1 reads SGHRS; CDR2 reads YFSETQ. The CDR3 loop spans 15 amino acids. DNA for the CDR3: TGCGCCAGCAGCTTGGAGCCAGGGGGTTTCACTGAAGCTTTCTTT. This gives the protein CASSLEPGGFTEAFF. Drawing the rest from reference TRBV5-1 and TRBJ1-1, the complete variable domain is KAGVTQTPRYLIKTRGQQVTLSCSPISGHRSVSWYQQTPGQGLQFLFEYFSETQRNKGNFPGRFSGRQFSNSRSEMNVSTLELGDSALYLCASSLEPGGFTEAFFGQGTRLTVV.

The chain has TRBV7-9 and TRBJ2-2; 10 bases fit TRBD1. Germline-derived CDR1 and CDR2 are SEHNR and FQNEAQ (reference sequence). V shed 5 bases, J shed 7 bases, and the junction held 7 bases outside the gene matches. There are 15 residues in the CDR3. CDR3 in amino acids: CASSRRDRGGGELFF. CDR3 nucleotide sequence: TGTGCCAGCAGCCGCCGGGACAGGGGCGGCGGGGAGCTGTTTTTT.

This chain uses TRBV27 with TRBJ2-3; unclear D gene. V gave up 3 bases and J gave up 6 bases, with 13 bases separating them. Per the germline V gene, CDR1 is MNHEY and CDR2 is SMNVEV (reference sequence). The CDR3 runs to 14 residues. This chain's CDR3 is CASSFDRTMDTQYF. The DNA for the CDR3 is TGTGCCAGCAGTTTTGACCGGACGATGGATACGCAGTATTTT.

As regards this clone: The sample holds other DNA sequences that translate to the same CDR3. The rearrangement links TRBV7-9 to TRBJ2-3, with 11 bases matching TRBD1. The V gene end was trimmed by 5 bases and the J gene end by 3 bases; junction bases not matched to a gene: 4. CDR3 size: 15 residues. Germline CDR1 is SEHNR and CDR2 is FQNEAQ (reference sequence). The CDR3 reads CASSVGTGGTDTQYF. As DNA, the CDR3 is TGTGCCAGCAGCGTCGGGACAGGGGGAACAGATACGCAGTATTTT.

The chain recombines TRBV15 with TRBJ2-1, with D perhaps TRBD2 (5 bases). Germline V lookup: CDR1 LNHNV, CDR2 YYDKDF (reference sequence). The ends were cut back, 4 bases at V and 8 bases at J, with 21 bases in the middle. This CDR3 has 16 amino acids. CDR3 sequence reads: CATSIKYPSLWDEQFF. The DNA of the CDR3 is TGTGCCACCAGCATTAAATATCCTAGCCTGTGGGATGAGCAGTTCTTC.

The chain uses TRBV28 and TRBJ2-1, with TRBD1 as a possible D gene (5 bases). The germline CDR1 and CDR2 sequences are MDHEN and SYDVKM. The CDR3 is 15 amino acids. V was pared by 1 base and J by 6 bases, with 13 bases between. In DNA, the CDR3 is TGTGCCAGCAGTTTATCCGGGTCTGGGGCCAATGAGCAGTTCTTC. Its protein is CASSLSGSGANEQFF. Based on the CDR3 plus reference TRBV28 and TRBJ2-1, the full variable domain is DVKVTQSSRYLVKRTGEKVFLECVQDMDHENMFWYRQDPGLGLRLIYFSYDVKMKEKGDIPEGYSVSREKKERFSLILESASTNQTSMYLCASSLSGSGANEQFFGPGTRLTVL.

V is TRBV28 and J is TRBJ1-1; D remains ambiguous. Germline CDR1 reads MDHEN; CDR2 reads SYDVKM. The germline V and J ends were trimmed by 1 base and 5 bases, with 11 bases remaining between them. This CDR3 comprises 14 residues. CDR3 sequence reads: CASSLSPGQTEAFF. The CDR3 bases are TGTGCCAGCAGTTTATCCCCCGGGCAAACTGAAGCTTTCTTT.

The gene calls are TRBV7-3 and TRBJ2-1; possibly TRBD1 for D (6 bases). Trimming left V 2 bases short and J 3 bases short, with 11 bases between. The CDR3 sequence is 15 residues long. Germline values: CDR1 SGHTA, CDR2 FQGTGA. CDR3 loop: CASSLGQGIYNEQFF. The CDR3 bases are TGTGCCAGCAGCTTAGGCCAGGGGATCTACAATGAGCAGTTCTTC.

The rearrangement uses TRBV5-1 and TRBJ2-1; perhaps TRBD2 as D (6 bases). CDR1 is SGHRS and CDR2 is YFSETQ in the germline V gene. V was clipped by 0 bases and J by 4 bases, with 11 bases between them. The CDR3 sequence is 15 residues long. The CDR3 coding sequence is TGCGCCAGCAGCTTGGAGGGACTCCCGTACAATGAGCAGTTCTTC. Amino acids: CASSLEGLPYNEQFF.